Below are 25 T cell receptor beta chains sequenced from a single sample in a study of T-cell memory formation after mild COVID-19. TCRdb used MiXCR to reprocess the 5' RACE reads, holding one entry per CDR3 protein. The sample holds approximately 210,000 distinct CDR3 sequences, around 20% seen once. Sequencing was performed on PBMCs or a T cell subset sorted from them (not recorded which). Receptors originate from an adult woman who had mild COVID-19 (a few samples of this study predate the infection). Cell type and time point are not known.

This clonotype was found a few times. The J gene is TRBJ2-3, the V gene TRBV11-1; TRBD2 matches 12 bases. This CDR3 contains 14 residues. CDR1 SGHAT and CDR2 FQDESV come from the germline V gene (reference sequence). V was pared by 6 bases and J by 5 bases, with 3 bases of the junction left unmatched. CDR3 loop: CASRSGLAGDTQYF. CDR3 DNA sequence: TGTGCCAGCAGATCGGGACTAGCGGGAGATACGCAGTATTTT.

This clonotype was detected only a few times. The rearrangement links TRBV20-1 to TRBJ2-4; possibly TRBD1 or TRBD2 for D (7 bases each). Between the trimmed V and J ends, which lost 6 bases and 3 bases, there was a span of 15 bases. The CDR3 is 14 amino acids. CDR1 DFQATT and CDR2 SNEGSKA come from the germline V gene (reference sequence). This CDR3 is CSAPRGGVKNIQYF. CDR3 coding DNA: TGCAGTGCGCCCAGGGGGGGAGTCAAAAACATTCAGTACTTC.

The J gene is TRBJ1-2, the V gene TRBV12-3 or TRBV12-4; 9 positions match TRBD1. CDR3 size: 12 residues. Trimming cost V 6 bases and J 8 bases; bases outside gene matches: 4. In nucleotides, the CDR3 is TGTGCCAGCAGGTACAGGGGGCAGGGCTACACCTTC. Protein sequence: CASRYRGQGYTF.

This clonotype was detected a few times. The V gene is TRBV20-1, the J gene TRBJ2-7; D might be TRBD1 (6 bases). V dropped 5 bases and J dropped 10 bases, with 15 bases sitting between them. The CDR3 is 11 residues long. Germline CDR1 DFQATT, CDR2 SNEGSKA (reference sequence). The CDR3 bases are TGCAGTGCTGCTCCCCGACAGGATCAGTACTTC. It yields the protein CSAAPRQDQYF.

This clonotype was counted between two and nine times. This chain joins TRBV4-2 and TRBJ2-5; 11 bases are shared with TRBD2. After removal of 2 bases from V and 2 bases from J, the junction contained 7 bases not matched to a gene. Germline lookup yields CDR1 LGHNA and CDR2 YNFKEQ. The length of the CDR3 is 17 residues. The DNA for the CDR3 is TGTGCCAGCAGCCAATATCTAGCGGGGGGACCTCAAGAGACCCAGTACTTC. As protein: CASSQYLAGGPQETQYF.

The chain couples TRBV4-2 to TRBJ2-7; D uncertain. Looked up from germline, CDR1 is LGHNA and CDR2 is YNFKEQ. The CDR3 is 13 residues long. The V gene lost 0 bases and the J gene lost 6 bases, with 9 bases spanning the gap. The CDR3 DNA sequence: TGTGCCAGCAGCCAAGATGCAGCGTTCGAGCAGTACTTC. This codes for CASSQDAAFEQYF.

Only a few counts were recorded for this clonotype. The V call is TRBV12-3 or TRBV12-4, the J call TRBJ1-1; D unclear. The CDR3 totals 14 residues. Trimming removed 5 bases from V and 3 bases from J, with 13 bases in between. The CDR3 DNA sequence: TGTGCCAGCAGTCTCAGGCCTGGGGACACTGAAGCTTTCTTT. It translates to CASSLRPGDTEAFF.

J is TRBJ2-1 and V is TRBV30, with TRBD2 matching 16 bases. With V trimmed by 2 bases and J by 4 bases, 5 bases remained unmatched. The CDR3 runs to 17 residues. CDR1 is GTSNPN and CDR2 is SVGIG in the germline V gene (reference sequence). The CDR3 reads CAWSTGTSGRAYNEQFF. DNA for the CDR3: TGTGCCTGGAGTACAGGGACTAGCGGGAGGGCGTACAATGAGCAGTTCTTC. Combining the CDR3 with reference TRBV30 and TRBJ2-1 gives the whole variable domain SQTIHQWPATLVQPVGSPLSLECTVEGTSNPNLYWYRQAAGRGLQLLFYSVGIGQISSEVPQNLSASRPQDRQFILSSKKLLLSDSGFYLCAWSTGTSGRAYNEQFFGPGTRLTVL.

There are a few counts of this clonotype. The chain combines TRBV9 with TRBJ2-2; D is unresolved. Germline CDR1 SGDLS, CDR2 YYNGEE. This CDR3 is 13 amino acids long. V dropped 2 bases and J dropped 6 bases, with 8 bases sitting between them. The CDR3, as DNA: TGTGCCAGCAGCGTCCGGGTGGCCGGGGAGCTGTTTTTT. Translating gives CASSVRVAGELFF.

This clonotype was detected only a few times. The rearrangement links TRBV27 to TRBJ1-6, with D perhaps TRBD1 (5 bases). The CDR3 loop spans 15 amino acids. Germline CDR1 reads MNHEY; CDR2 reads SMNVEV (reference sequence). Trimming pared 4 bases from V and 8 bases from J, leaving 15 bases between. The CDR3 loop reads CASSSPWGVDSPLHF. CDR3 sequence (DNA): TGTGCCAGCAGTTCCCCTTGGGGGGTCGATTCACCCCTCCACTTT.

This clonotype was seen more than once but under ten times. The chain recombines TRBV6-5 with TRBJ1-6; TRBD1 might be the D (5 bases). The V end lost 5 bases, the J end lost 8 bases, and 19 bases lay between the germline ends. The CDR3 has 16 amino acids. Looked up from germline, CDR1 is MNHEY and CDR2 is SVGAGI. CDR3 DNA: TGTGCCAGCAGTCCATCGGGGGGTTCGTTTTATTCACCCCTCCACTTT. Translated, it gives CASSPSGGSFYSPLHF.

The chain has TRBV5-1 and TRBJ2-3, with 7 nucleotides matching TRBD2. The junction had 11 bases not matched to a gene; V was cut back by 4 bases and J by 6 bases. The CDR3 is 15 residues long. Per germline, CDR1 SGHRS and CDR2 YFSETQ. CDR3 DNA: TGCGCCAGCAGCCCCGTCGGACTAGTTGTGGATACGCAGTATTTT. Protein sequence: CASSPVGLVVDTQYF.

This clonotype came up many times. The chain links TRBV10-3 to TRBJ2-7; weak D call: TRBD2 (5 bases). V lost 6 bases and J 0 bases, leaving 6 bases between the germline ends. This CDR3 is 12 amino acids long. Germline V gives CDR1 ENHRY, CDR2 SYGVKD. The CDR3 bases are TGTGCCATCAGGGCGGGCTCCTACGAGCAGTACTTC. Amino acids: CAIRAGSYEQYF.

The rearrangement uses TRBV20-1 and TRBJ2-1, with no clear D. The V gene lost 1 base and the J gene lost 6 bases, with 16 bases spanning the gap. The CDR3 has 15 residues. Germline V gene lookup returns CDR1 DFQATT and CDR2 SNEGSKA (reference sequence). The CDR3 region has the DNA TGCAGTGCTAGAGGGCTGGCAGCCAAGGGCAATGAGCAGTTCTTC. Its translation is CSARGLAAKGNEQFF.

This clonotype was detected ten times or more. This chain uses TRBV12-3 or TRBV12-4 with TRBJ2-3; 10 bases match TRBD2. The CDR3 covers 18 residues. With V trimmed by 3 bases and J by 3 bases, 12 bases remained unmatched. The CDR3 region is CASSLRGIAGGLTDTQYF. The CDR3 nucleotides read TGTGCCAGCAGTTTGAGGGGCATAGCGGGAGGTTTGACAGATACGCAGTATTTT.

This clonotype was detected only a few times. This chain connects TRBV20-1 to TRBJ1-4; TRBD1 agrees at 11 bases. V trimming: 0 bases; J trimming: 6 bases; junction bases outside the gene matches: 6. This CDR3 has 16 amino acids. Germline V gives CDR1 DFQATT, CDR2 SNEGSKA (reference sequence). The CDR3 region is CSARDRTGGVYEKLFF. The CDR3 nucleotides are TGCAGTGCTAGAGATCGGACAGGGGGCGTATATGAAAAACTGTTTTTT.

This clonotype turned up a few times. The chain links TRBV4-3 to TRBJ1-3, with no clear D. Germline V gene lookup returns CDR1 LGHNA and CDR2 YSLEER. Trimming pared 2 bases from V and 0 bases from J, leaving 8 bases between. The CDR3 runs 15 residues. Here the CDR3 DNA reads TGCGCCAGCAGCCAAACAGCGATCTCTGGAAACACCATATATTTT. This codes for CASSQTAISGNTIYF.

The rearrangement links TRBV5-1 to TRBJ1-2, with D tentatively TRBD1 (6 bases). Germline V lookup: CDR1 SGHRS, CDR2 YFSETQ. The V end lost 0 bases, the J end lost 5 bases, and 11 bases lay between the germline ends. The CDR3 length is 14 residues. DNA of the CDR3: TGCGCCAGCAGCTTGGCCCGGCAGGGGTATGGCTACACCTTC. As protein: CASSLARQGYGYTF.

The CDR3 bases are TGCGCCAGCAGCCAAATCGTTGGCGGGGACAGAAATTCACCCCTCCACTTT. It encodes CASSQIVGGDRNSPLHF. The V call is TRBV4-1, the J call TRBJ1-6; 7 positions agree with TRBD1. Per the germline V gene, CDR1 is MGHRA and CDR2 is YSYEKL. The CDR3 is 17 amino acids. Trimming at V came to 2 bases and at J to 7 bases, leaving 11 bases not matched to a gene.

This clonotype was seen only a few times. The chain is built from TRBV15 and TRBJ1-1, with no clear D. Trimming removed 0 bases at V and 1 base at J, with 6 bases between. This CDR3 has 14 amino acids. Germline V lookup: CDR1 LNHNV, CDR2 YYDKDF (reference sequence). CDR3 protein: CATSRDGGNTEAFF. The DNA of the CDR3 is TGTGCCACCAGCAGAGATGGCGGGAACACTGAAGCTTTCTTT.

This clonotype was recorded a few times. The chain recombines TRBV25-1 with TRBJ2-3, with 8 nucleotides matching TRBD1. CDR1 is MGHDK and CDR2 is SYGVNS in the germline V gene. The ends lost 7 bases at V and 2 bases at J; junction bases unmatched: 2. The CDR3 loop spans 13 amino acids. Here the CDR3 DNA reads TGTGCCAGCAAGGACAGGGCCACAGATACGCAGTATTTT. It encodes CASKDRATDTQYF.

This clonotype has a handful of counts. J is TRBJ2-1 and V is TRBV5-1; D possibly corresponds to TRBD2 (6 bases). This CDR3 spans 16 amino acids. V lost 4 bases, J lost 1 base, and 15 bases lay in between. CDR1 SGHRS and CDR2 YFSETQ come from the germline V gene. The CDR3 protein is CASSPASVESYNEQFF. As DNA, the CDR3 is TGCGCCAGCAGCCCAGCTAGCGTGGAGTCCTACAATGAGCAGTTCTTC.

This chain joins TRBV12-3 or TRBV12-4 and TRBJ1-1; possible D gene TRBD1, 6 bases. The CDR3 totals 14 residues. Trimming stripped 3 bases from V and 6 bases from J, with 14 bases between. The CDR3 sequence is CASSFQGKVPEAFF. CDR3 nucleotide sequence: TGTGCCAGCAGTTTTCAGGGGAAAGTACCTGAAGCTTTCTTT.

V and J are TRBV24-1 and TRBJ1-2, with a tentative D call TRBD1 (6 bases). Per germline, CDR1 KGHDR and CDR2 SFDVKD. The CDR3 consists of 13 residues. V was shortened by 4 bases and J by 3 bases, with 8 bases between the two germline ends. CDR3 sequence: CATSDRTDYGYTF. CDR3 coding DNA: TGTGCCACCAGTGACAGGACAGACTATGGCTACACCTTC.

This clonotype has at least ten counts. The V and J genes are TRBV7-9 and TRBJ2-1; 7 nucleotides align to TRBD1. With 6 bases clipped from V and 4 bases from J, the junction kept 9 bases outside the gene matches. This CDR3 has 15 amino acids. Germline CDR1 SEHNR, CDR2 FQNEAQ (reference sequence). CDR3 sequence (DNA): TGTGCCAGCAGACCACAGGGGAGAGCTTACAATGAGCAGTTCTTC. This translates into CASRPQGRAYNEQFF.